Below, one TCR beta chain is given with its context. No antigen is known for it. The sample carries other DNA sequences with the same CDR3. The record originates from a study of T cell responses to AZD1222 COVID-19 vaccine. Study observations and caveats: In a largely white British group with more females than males, clonal diversity was possibly underestimated. Spike-specific TCR breadth and depth grew following two AZD1222 doses.

Generated by immunoSEQ multiplex PCR, the TCRdb table keeps only in-frame clones and is missing some. The sample contains some 86,000 clones, around 90% of which appear only once. V gave up 0 bases and J gave up 6 bases, with 16 bases separating them. The germline V gene encodes CDR1 MGHRA and CDR2 YSYEKL. This CDR3 contains 16 residues. J is TRBJ2-3 and V is TRBV4-1; D may be TRBD2 (5 bases). The source is an adult in good health. The source was peripheral blood, collected on day 0 of AZD1222 vaccination. Here the CDR3 DNA reads TGCGCCAGCAGCCAAGAGGCGGGTGGACCCGGGGATACGCAGTATTTT. It yields the protein CASSQEAGGPGDTQYF.